What follows are 31 T cell receptor beta chains derived from one specimen sequenced in a study of T cells after yellow fever vaccination. A single record per CDR3 protein comes from TCRdb applying MiXCR to the 5' RACE reads. The table has a few hundred thousand distinct CDR3 sequences, roughly 8.4% seen once. Sequenced material: PBMCs, taken around 45 days after the first yellow fever vaccination. The receptors here all came from a man younger than 35 who received the YFV17D yellow fever vaccine.

This clonotype showed up just a few times. The gene calls are TRBV29-1 and TRBJ1-5; D is unclear. CDR3 length equals 10 residues. Trimming took off 7 bases at V and 9 bases at J, with 10 bases between the two ends. The germline V gene has CDR1 SQVTM and CDR2 ANQGSEA. The CDR3 bases are TGCAGCGGCTCCGAAGGGCCCCAGCATTTT. This translates into CSGSEGPQHF. The full variable domain, rest sourced from reference TRBV29-1 and TRBJ1-5, is SAVISQKPSRDICQRGTSLTIQCQVDSQVTMMFWYRQQPGQSLTLIATANQGSEATYESGFVIDKFPISRPNLTFSTLTVSNMSPEDSSIYLCSGSEGPQHFGDGTRLSIL.

This clonotype was detected only a few times. The CDR3 DNA follows: TGTGCCAGCAGCTTAAGTATAGACAGGACGAACACCGGGGAGCTGTTTTTT. Amino acids: CASSLSIDRTNTGELFF. The chain carries TRBV7-2 and TRBJ2-2; possible D gene TRBD1, 6 bases. With 2 bases removed from V and 0 bases from J, the gap between germline ends came to 13 bases. Germline V gives CDR1 SGHTA, CDR2 FQGNSA. The CDR3 is 17 amino acids.

The chain carries TRBV11-2 and TRBJ2-3, with 12 bases identical to TRBD2. The CDR3 consists of 19 residues. V was clipped by 5 bases and J by 2 bases; unmatched bases: 14. Germline values: CDR1 SGHAT, CDR2 FQNNGV. In nucleotides, the CDR3 is TGTGCCAGCAGCGAAGAGCCCCCCACTAGCGGGGGGAACACAGATACGCAGTATTTT. Translation: CASSEEPPTSGGNTDTQYF.

The J gene is TRBJ1-2, the V gene TRBV4-3; D not resolved. CDR3 size: 14 residues. Germline lookup yields CDR1 LGHNA and CDR2 YSLEER. V gave up 0 bases and J gave up 4 bases, with 9 bases separating them. CDR3 region: CASSQDPRAYGYTF. CDR3 bases: TGCGCCAGCAGCCAAGATCCCCGCGCCTATGGCTACACCTTC.

This clonotype was recorded a few times. The chain recombines TRBV7-3 with TRBJ2-2, with 7 bases that match TRBD2. Per germline, CDR1 SGHTA and CDR2 FQGTGA. The CDR3 length is 15 residues. V shed 2 bases and J 1 base; nucleotides not matched to a gene: 1. In DNA form, the CDR3 reads TGTGCCAGCAGCTTAGGGGGGGTGAACACCGGGGAGCTGTTTTTT. This sequence encodes CASSLGGVNTGELFF.

This clonotype was picked up a small number of times. The chain combines TRBV11-2 with TRBJ2-4; D is unresolved. The V end was cut by 5 bases, the J end by 0 bases, with 11 bases between. This CDR3 has 15 amino acids. Germline loops: CDR1 SGHAT, CDR2 FQNNGV. CDR3 nucleotides: TGTGCCAGCAGCCCAACACCGCTAGCCAAAAACATTCAGTACTTC. This gives the protein CASSPTPLAKNIQYF. The variable domain in full, with the rest retrieved from reference TRBV11-2 and TRBJ2-4, is EAGVAQSPRYKIIEKRQSVAFWCNPISGHATLYWYQQILGQGPKLLIQFQNNGVVDDSQLPKDRFSAERLKGVDSTLKIQPAKLEDSAVYLCASSPTPLAKNIQYFGAGTRLSVL.

This clonotype has a count of ten or more. V is TRBV12-3 or TRBV12-4 and J is TRBJ1-1, with D uncertain. Trimming took off 5 bases at V and 0 bases at J, with 7 bases between the two ends. The CDR3 is made up of 13 amino acids. The CDR3 DNA sequence: TGTGCCAGCAGTGGACGGATGAACACTGAAGCTTTCTTT. It translates to CASSGRMNTEAFF.

This clonotype showed up just a few times. The chain uses TRBV5-1 and TRBJ2-7; TRBD2 aligns across 7 bases. The CDR3 spans 11 residues. J gave up 4 bases and V 9 bases, and 4 bases lay outside the gene matches. CDR1 and CDR2 (germline): SGHRS, YFSETQ. CDR3 DNA sequence: TGCGCCACCTCCGGGAGGTACGAGCAGTACGTC. This sequence encodes CATSGRYEQYV.

The J gene is TRBJ2-1, the V gene TRBV7-2; 12 nucleotides align to TRBD2. Trimming removed 2 bases from V and 7 bases from J; junction bases left unmatched: 6. CDR1 and CDR2 (germline): SGHTA, FQGNSA. This CDR3 has 16 residues. CDR3 sequence reads: CASSLSSGGAQNEQFF. CDR3 bases: TGTGCCAGCAGCTTATCTAGCGGGGGGGCGCAGAATGAGCAGTTCTTC.

The CDR3 sequence is CASSQEVRQGVIRPSYEQYF. For the CDR3, the DNA is TGCGCCAGCAGCCAAGAAGTCCGACAGGGGGTTATCCGTCCCTCCTACGAGCAGTACTTC. The J gene is TRBJ2-7, the V gene TRBV4-3; 9 nucleotides align to TRBD1. CDR3 size: 20 residues. The germline V gene has CDR1 LGHNA and CDR2 YSLEER. Trimming removed 0 bases from V and 0 bases from J; junction bases left unmatched: 15.

The chain links TRBV12-3 or TRBV12-4 to TRBJ1-1; D gene unclear. The ends were cut back, 6 bases at V and 4 bases at J, with 15 bases in the middle. The CDR3 spans 14 residues. CDR3: CASSSMGSLTEAFF. The CDR3 DNA is TGTGCCAGCAGCTCAATGGGGTCCCTCACTGAAGCTTTCTTT.

The chain couples TRBV6-5 to TRBJ2-7, with D unclear. The CDR3 spans 13 residues. Germline loops: CDR1 MNHEY, CDR2 SVGAGI. The germline V and J ends were trimmed by 2 bases and 3 bases, with 8 bases remaining between them. The CDR3 loop reads CASSYQKDYEQYF. The CDR3 nucleotides read TGTGCCAGCAGTTACCAGAAAGACTACGAGCAGTACTTC.

This clonotype was observed a handful of times. The rearrangement joins TRBV7-2 to TRBJ1-3, with D perhaps matching TRBD1 (6 bases). Germline V CDR1 and CDR2: SGHTA, FQGNSA. V gave up 0 bases and J gave up 4 bases, with 13 bases separating them. This CDR3 spans 16 amino acids. CDR3 DNA sequence: TGTGCCAGCAGCTTAGCGCAGCGGGGGCTGGGAAACACCATATATTTT. Translated: CASSLAQRGLGNTIYF.

A few counts support this clonotype. This rearrangement joins TRBV18 to TRBJ2-3; D is ambiguous. CDR3 size: 19 residues. The V end lost 6 bases, the J end lost 2 bases, and 27 bases lay between the germline ends. Germline V lookup: CDR1 KGHSH, CDR2 LQKENI. The CDR3 DNA reads as TGTGCCAGCTCCCCAGATCAGGCCCTTCAGACCGAAGACACAGATACGCAGTATTTT. Translation gives CASSPDQALQTEDTDTQYF.

The V call is TRBV7-2, the J call TRBJ2-1; 9 positions match TRBD1. The CDR3 loop spans 15 amino acids. In germline, CDR1 is SGHTA, CDR2 FQGNSA. With V trimmed by 4 bases and J by 3 bases, 4 bases remained unmatched. As DNA, the CDR3 is TGTGCCAGCAGCTCGGGACAGGGAATCTACAATGAGCAGTTCTTC. Amino acid sequence: CASSSGQGIYNEQFF.

This clonotype occurred many times. The chain uses TRBV5-1 and TRBJ1-1; tentatively, D is TRBD1 (5 bases). Trimming shortened V by 4 bases and J by 0 bases, and 13 bases separated the two germline ends. The germline CDR1 and CDR2 sequences are SGHRS and YFSETQ. The CDR3 consists of 15 residues. The CDR3 coding sequence is TGCGCCAGCAGCCCGCGGGAGGGGATGAACACTGAAGCTTTCTTT. This sequence encodes CASSPREGMNTEAFF.

This clonotype was detected a few times. The chain joins TRBV5-6 to TRBJ2-5; D is undetermined. Trimming removed 0 bases at V and 5 bases at J, with 8 bases between. The CDR3 has 13 amino acids. The germline V gene has CDR1 SGHDT and CDR2 YYEEEE. The CDR3 DNA reads TGTGCCAGCAGCTTGGGAGGTTTTGAGACCCAGTACTTC. Translating gives CASSLGGFETQYF.

The chain carries TRBV7-8 and TRBJ1-1, with D unclear. The CDR3 sequence is 13 residues long. Germline lookup yields CDR1 SGHVS and CDR2 FQNEAQ. V shed 5 bases and J shed 2 bases, with 9 bases lying between them. CDR3 bases: TGTGCCAGCAGCGCCGGGCCAAACACTGAAGCTTTCTTT. This encodes CASSAGPNTEAFF.

Ten or more counts support this clonotype. This chain connects TRBV7-2 to TRBJ2-7; D is uncertain. Germline loops: CDR1 SGHTA, CDR2 FQGNSA. The CDR3 covers 12 residues. V dropped 4 bases and J dropped 2 bases, with 6 bases sitting between them. The CDR3 region is CASSSFPYEQYF. As DNA, the CDR3 is TGTGCCAGCAGCTCCTTTCCCTACGAGCAGTACTTC.

J is TRBJ2-4 and V is TRBV20-1, with TRBD2 matching over 13 bases. Germline V gives CDR1 DFQATT, CDR2 SNEGSKA (reference sequence). This CDR3 has 13 residues. The DNA for the CDR3 is TGCGGACTAGCGGGGGTAGCCAAAAACATTCAGTACTTC. It specifies CGLAGVAKNIQYF.

The chain recombines TRBV20-1 with TRBJ2-7; D possibly matches TRBD1 or TRBD2 (5 bases each). The CDR3 consists of 16 residues. Trimming removed 0 bases from V and 0 bases from J, with 15 bases in between. Germline V gives CDR1 DFQATT, CDR2 SNEGSKA (reference sequence). This chain's CDR3 is CSARDLGTGRSYEQYF. CDR3 in DNA: TGCAGTGCTAGAGACCTCGGTACGGGGCGCTCCTACGAGCAGTACTTC.

This clonotype occurred many times. The chain uses TRBV20-1 and TRBJ2-1; the D gene is possibly TRBD2 (5 bases). CDR3 length equals 14 residues. With 6 bases removed from V and 5 bases from J, the gap between germline ends came to 17 bases. Germline V lookup: CDR1 DFQATT, CDR2 SNEGSKA (reference sequence). CDR3 sequence reads: CSAPDRSGNNEQFF. The CDR3 DNA sequence: TGCAGTGCCCCAGATCGCAGCGGTAACAATGAGCAGTTCTTC.

This clonotype showed up just a few times. The chain employs TRBV5-1 and TRBJ1-2, with 9 bases fitting TRBD1. J gave up 4 bases and V 4 bases, and 2 bases lay outside the gene matches. There are 13 residues in the CDR3. Germline CDR1 reads SGHRS; CDR2 reads YFSETQ. The CDR3 sequence is CASSGDRAYGYTF. The CDR3 nucleotides read TGCGCCAGCAGCGGGGACAGGGCCTATGGCTACACCTTC.

The rearrangement joins TRBV27 to TRBJ2-3, with D perhaps being TRBD1 or TRBD2 (6 bases each). V dropped 0 bases and J dropped 5 bases, with 15 bases sitting between them. Germline loops: CDR1 MNHEY, CDR2 SMNVEV (reference sequence). The CDR3 runs to 16 residues. The CDR3 reads CASSLSWGAGKDTQYF. In DNA, the CDR3 is TGTGCCAGCAGTTTATCATGGGGGGCTGGGAAAGATACGCAGTATTTT.

This clonotype turned up a few times. The chain employs TRBV18 and TRBJ1-1, with no clear D. Trimming cost V 2 bases and J 4 bases, with 11 bases left between them. The CDR3 spans 14 residues. Germline CDR1 is KGHSH and CDR2 is LQKENI. For the CDR3, the DNA is TGTGCCAGCTCACCAATCTCTGATACCACTGAAGCTTTCTTT. It yields the protein CASSPISDTTEAFF.

The V call is TRBV29-1, the J call TRBJ2-6; D gene ambiguous. The CDR3 loop spans 13 amino acids. The V gene's germline CDR1 is SQVTM and CDR2 ANQGSEA. Trimming shortened V by 3 bases and J by 0 bases, and 3 bases separated the two germline ends. CDR3 region: CSVEDSGANVLTF. CDR3 DNA: TGCAGCGTTGAGGACTCTGGGGCCAACGTCCTGACTTTC.

This clonotype was seen a few times. The chain links TRBV3-1 to TRBJ1-1; a weak D match, TRBD1 (5 bases). CDR3 length equals 16 residues. Germline CDR1 and CDR2: LGHDT and YNNKEL (reference sequence). Trimming took 2 bases from V and 7 from J, leaving 20 bases between them. In DNA form, the CDR3 reads TGTGCCAGCAGCCAACCACTAAGGGGACGCTTTTTTGAAGCTTTCTTT. It encodes CASSQPLRGRFFEAFF.

This clonotype was observed a few times. The J gene is TRBJ2-3, the V gene TRBV5-1; D is possibly TRBD2 (5 bases). Trimming stripped 0 bases from V and 1 base from J, with 15 bases between. Germline lookup yields CDR1 SGHRS and CDR2 YFSETQ. The CDR3 runs 17 residues. CDR3 DNA: TGCGCCAGCAGCTTGGGGTGGACTGAAATCGGCACAGATACGCAGTATTTT. Translating it yields CASSLGWTEIGTDTQYF.

This clonotype was found many times. The chain combines TRBV5-1 with TRBJ1-1; D may be TRBD1 (6 bases). The V gene lost 2 bases and the J gene lost 5 bases, with 13 bases spanning the gap. In germline, CDR1 is SGHRS, CDR2 YFSETQ. CDR3 length: 14 residues. This CDR3 reads CASSLQGGGTEAFF. The CDR3 DNA sequence: TGCGCCAGCAGCTTACAGGGCGGTGGGACTGAAGCTTTCTTT.

This clonotype was detected only a few times. The chain links TRBV5-1 to TRBJ2-1, with D possibly being TRBD1 or TRBD2 (5 bases each). CDR1 and CDR2 from the germline V gene are SGHRS and YFSETQ. CDR3 length equals 15 residues. Trimming stripped 2 bases from V and 8 bases from J, with 17 bases between. The CDR3 reads CASSFLGVISDEQFF. The CDR3 region has the DNA TGCGCCAGCAGCTTCTTAGGGGTGATTAGCGATGAGCAGTTCTTC.

The sample holds a few counts of this clonotype. The CDR3 is CATYQETQYF. CDR3 sequence (DNA): TGTGCCACCTACCAAGAGACCCAGTACTTC. The rearrangement links TRBV10-3 to TRBJ2-5; no firm D call. With 10 bases removed from V and 0 bases from J, the gap between germline ends came to 3 bases. The V gene's germline CDR1 is ENHRY and CDR2 SYGVKD. The CDR3 sequence is 10 residues long.